These 7 T cell receptor beta chains originate from one sample sequenced in a study of technical replicates of blood from a few donors (dated by TCRdb to between 2016 and 2019). The library was generated by the immunoSEQ multiplex PCR assay. In TCRdb, the immuneACCESS table is reduced to in-frame sequences with V and J assigned. These tables do not hold every clone; where another copy was compared, an unresolved V gene accounts for under half, and the others remain unexplained. The sample records roughly 52,000 clones, 90% to 95% of which are singletons. The ten most abundant clones make up roughly 3.1% of the sample. The sequenced sample was PBMCs. These receptors came from a human donor in good health. Some clones in this sample may be carry-over from other donors' samples.

The DNA for the CDR3 is TGCGCCAGCAGCTTGACCTCGACAGGGCTGGGGGAGACCCAGTACTTC. It is translated as CASSLTSTGLGETQYF. The rearrangement links TRBV5-1 to TRBJ2-5; 7 bases map to TRBD1. The trim removed 1 base at V and 5 bases at J, leaving 11 bases unmatched. The CDR3 has 16 residues. The V gene's germline CDR1 is SGHRS and CDR2 YFSETQ.

The gene calls are TRBV2 and TRBJ1-5; no clear D gene. Germline V gene sequence: CDR1 SNHLY, CDR2 FYNNEI. V lost 2 bases to trimming and J lost 5 bases, with 10 bases between them. The CDR3 extends over 14 amino acids. CDR3 in DNA: TGTGCCAGCAGTGAATTGGCAGGCCATCAGCCCCAGCATTTT. Protein sequence: CASSELAGHQPQHF.

V is TRBV5-6 and J is TRBJ2-7; TRBD1 matches 9 bases. Germline CDR1 SGHDT, CDR2 YYEEEE. Trimming removed 2 bases from V and 4 bases from J; junction bases left unmatched: 4. The CDR3 is 14 residues long. The chain's CDR3 is CASSLQGAEYEQYF. As DNA, the CDR3 is TGTGCCAGCAGCTTACAGGGGGCTGAGTACGAGCAGTACTTC.

The chain employs TRBV6-5 and TRBJ2-3, with TRBD2 matching 8 bases. V lost 5 bases, J lost 6 bases, and 10 bases stayed unmatched. The CDR3 totals 15 residues. Germline V CDR1 and CDR2: MNHEY, SVGAGI. This CDR3 is CASSTPGLGLDTQYF. CDR3 bases: TGTGCCAGCAGTACACCGGGACTAGGGTTGGATACGCAGTATTTT.

This chain connects TRBV4-2 to TRBJ2-1, with no clear D. The V and J ends lost 0 bases and 3 bases respectively, with 9 bases between them. The CDR3 extends over 15 amino acids. The V gene's germline CDR1 is LGHNA and CDR2 YNFKEQ. The CDR3 bases are TGTGCCAGCAGCCAAGAAGAGGCTGGCTACAATGAGCAGTTCTTC. Residues: CASSQEEAGYNEQFF.

The V gene is TRBV11-2, the J gene TRBJ2-2; 13 bases are a match to TRBD2. This CDR3 is 18 amino acids long. Germline CDR1 and CDR2: SGHAT and FQNNGV. V gave up 0 bases and J gave up 5 bases; unmatched junction bases: 6. The CDR3: CASSLELAGGPGTGELFF. For the CDR3, the DNA is TGTGCCAGCAGCTTAGAACTAGCGGGGGGGCCGGGTACCGGGGAGCTGTTTTTT.

The rearrangement links TRBV7-2 to TRBJ2-7; D unclear. With 5 bases removed from V and 2 bases from J, the gap between germline ends came to 4 bases. There are 11 residues in the CDR3. CDR1 SGHTA and CDR2 FQGNSA come from the germline V gene. The CDR3 reads CASSPAYEQYF. The CDR3 DNA follows: TGTGCCAGCAGCCCCGCCTACGAGCAGTACTTC.